This T cell receptor (beta chain) was identified in a study of cytomegalovirus exposure and HLA in healthy donors. Study-wide points: Immune exposure data for these donors was limited to CMV serostatus. It was confirmed in vitro that a few of the CMV-associated chains were specific for CMV antigens.

PCR amplification relied on 60 Vbeta primers (plus 13 Jbeta primers). Method: immunoSEQ multiplex PCR; TCRdb's copy keeps in-frame clones and lacks some. The data hold roughly 250,000 clones, with 80% observed a single time. Concerning this clone: Its specificity is not known.

Trimming took off 4 bases at V and 0 bases at J, with 10 bases between the two ends. Per the germline V gene, CDR1 is MNHNS and CDR2 is SASEGT. The CDR3 runs to 15 residues. The chain links TRBV6-1 to TRBJ2-1, with D unclear. The sequenced material came from PBMCs. The TCR originated in a girl aged 2-10 years in good health and CMV-seronegative. As DNA, the CDR3 is TGTGCCAGCAGTGGGCAGGCGAGCTCCTACAATGAGCAGTTCTTC. This codes for CASSGQASSYNEQFF.